Below, one T cell receptor beta chain is given with its context. Its cognate antigen is unknown. These data originate in a study of cytomegalovirus exposure and HLA in healthy donors. Study-wide points: Rates of TCR association differed by HLA locus in a later analysis, with DRB1 highest and HLA-C lowest. Likely technical artifact: a cluster of highly shared sequence variants. CMV serostatus was the only recorded immune exposure for donors. TCR beta V- and J-gene trimming, according to a later analysis, was linked to a missense DCLRE1C variant.

Primers included in the PCR were 60 Vbeta and 13 Jbeta primers. Sequencing was performed with immunoSEQ multiplex PCR; in TCRdb, only in-frame clones are kept and a portion is missing. The sample has about 100,000 clones, 65% to 85% seen once; the top ten hold around 2.3%. CDR3 length: 16 residues. Germline values: CDR1 GTSNPN, CDR2 SVGIG (reference sequence). J lost 1 base, V lost 3 bases, and 7 bases had no gene match. The V gene is TRBV30, the J gene TRBJ2-5; 11 bases match TRBD2. The sequenced sample was PBMCs. This receptor was taken from a man in his thirties or forties in good health and CMV-seronegative. In DNA form, the CDR3 reads TGTGCCTGGAGCCTAGGACTAGCGGGCGCCCAAGAGACCCAGTACTTC. Protein sequence: CAWSLGLAGAQETQYF.